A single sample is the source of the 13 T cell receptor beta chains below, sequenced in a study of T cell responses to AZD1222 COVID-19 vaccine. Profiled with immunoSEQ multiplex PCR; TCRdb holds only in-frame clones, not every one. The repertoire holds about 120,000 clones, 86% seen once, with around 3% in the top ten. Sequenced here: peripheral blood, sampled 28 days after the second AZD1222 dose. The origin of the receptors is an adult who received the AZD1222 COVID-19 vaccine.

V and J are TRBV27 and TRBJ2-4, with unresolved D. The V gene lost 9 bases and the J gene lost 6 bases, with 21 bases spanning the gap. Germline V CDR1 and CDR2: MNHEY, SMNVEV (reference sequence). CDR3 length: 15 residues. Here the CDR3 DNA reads TGTGCCAGTCGACCTCTAATCCAGGAAGGAAACATTCAGTACTTC. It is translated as CASRPLIQEGNIQYF.

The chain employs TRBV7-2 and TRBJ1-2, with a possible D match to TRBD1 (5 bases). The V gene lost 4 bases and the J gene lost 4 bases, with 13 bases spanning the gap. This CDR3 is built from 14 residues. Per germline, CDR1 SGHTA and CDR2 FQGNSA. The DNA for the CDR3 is TGTGCCAGCAGCTGGGAACGGGGCCTCTATGGCTACACCTTC. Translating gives CASSWERGLYGYTF.

DNA for the CDR3: TGCGCCAGCAGCCCCGGGCAGGGGGCGAACACTGAAGCTTTCTTT. As protein: CASSPGQGANTEAFF. The V gene is TRBV4-3, the J gene TRBJ1-1; 8 nucleotides align to TRBD1. The CDR3 totals 15 residues. V gave up 4 bases and J gave up 1 base; unmatched junction bases: 5. Germline-derived CDR1 and CDR2 are LGHNA and YSLEER.

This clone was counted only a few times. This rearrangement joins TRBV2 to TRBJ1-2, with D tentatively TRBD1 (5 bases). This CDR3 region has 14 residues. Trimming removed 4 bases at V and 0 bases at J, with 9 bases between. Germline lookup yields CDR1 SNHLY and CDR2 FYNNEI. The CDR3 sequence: CASSAAGTNYGYTF. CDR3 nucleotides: TGTGCCAGCAGTGCGGCAGGGACTAACTATGGCTACACCTTC. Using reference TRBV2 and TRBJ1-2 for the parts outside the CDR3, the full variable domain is EPEVTQTPSHQVTQMGQEVILRCVPISNHLYFYWYRQILGQKVEFLVSFYNNEISEKSEIFDDQFSVERPDGSNFTLKIRSTKLEDSAMYFCASSAAGTNYGYTFGSGTRLTVV.

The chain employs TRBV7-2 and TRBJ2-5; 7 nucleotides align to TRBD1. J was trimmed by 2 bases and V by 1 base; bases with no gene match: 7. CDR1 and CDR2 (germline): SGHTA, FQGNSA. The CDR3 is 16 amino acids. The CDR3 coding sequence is TGTGCCAGCAGCTTAGTCGCCGGGACAGTACAAGAGACCCAGTACTTC. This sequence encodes CASSLVAGTVQETQYF.

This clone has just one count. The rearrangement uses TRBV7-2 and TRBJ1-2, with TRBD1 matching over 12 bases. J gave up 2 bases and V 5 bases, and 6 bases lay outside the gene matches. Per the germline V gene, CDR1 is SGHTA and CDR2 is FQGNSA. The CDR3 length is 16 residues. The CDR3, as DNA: TGTGCCAGCAGCCCAGGGGGGACAGGGGGCAACTATGGCTACACCTTC. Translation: CASSPGGTGGNYGYTF.

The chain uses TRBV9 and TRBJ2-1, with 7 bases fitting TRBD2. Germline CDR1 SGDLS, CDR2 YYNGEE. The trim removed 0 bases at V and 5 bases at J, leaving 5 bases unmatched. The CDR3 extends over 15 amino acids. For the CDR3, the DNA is TGTGCCAGCAGCGTAGCCGGGGGGACTAACAATGAGCAGTTCTTC. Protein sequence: CASSVAGGTNNEQFF.

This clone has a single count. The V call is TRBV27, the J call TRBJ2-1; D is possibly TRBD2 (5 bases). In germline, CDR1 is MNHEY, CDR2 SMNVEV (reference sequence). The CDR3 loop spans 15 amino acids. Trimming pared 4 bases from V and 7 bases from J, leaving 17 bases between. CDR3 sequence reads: CASSYGSLTRNEQFF. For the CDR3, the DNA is TGTGCCAGCAGTTATGGGAGCCTTACCCGGAATGAGCAGTTCTTC.

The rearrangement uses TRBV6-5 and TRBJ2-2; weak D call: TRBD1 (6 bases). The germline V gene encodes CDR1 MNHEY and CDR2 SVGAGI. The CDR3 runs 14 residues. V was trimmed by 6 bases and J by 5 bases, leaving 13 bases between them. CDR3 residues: CASRYRVGTGELFF. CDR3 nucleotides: TGTGCCAGCAGATACAGGGTTGGGACCGGGGAGCTGTTTTTT.

In DNA, the CDR3 is TGTGCCTGGAGGTCTAGCGGGGTTCACGAGCAGTACTTC. This encodes CAWRSSGVHEQYF. The rearrangement joins TRBV30 to TRBJ2-7, with 9 bases lining up with TRBD2. The CDR3 runs to 13 residues. CDR1 and CDR2 (germline): GTSNPN, SVGIG (reference sequence). The V and J ends lost 3 bases and 5 bases, in that order; junction bases with no gene match: 5.

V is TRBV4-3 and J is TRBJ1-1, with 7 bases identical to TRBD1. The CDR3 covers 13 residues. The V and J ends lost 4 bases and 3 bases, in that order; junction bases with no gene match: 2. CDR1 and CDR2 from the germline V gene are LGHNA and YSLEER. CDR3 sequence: CASSLTGDTEAFF. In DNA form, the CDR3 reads TGCGCCAGCAGCCTTACAGGGGACACTGAAGCTTTCTTT.

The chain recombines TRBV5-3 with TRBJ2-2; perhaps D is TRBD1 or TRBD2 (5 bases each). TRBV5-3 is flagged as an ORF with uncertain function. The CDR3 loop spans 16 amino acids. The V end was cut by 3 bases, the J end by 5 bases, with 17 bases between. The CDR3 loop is CARSCPGTHRTGELFF. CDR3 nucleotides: TGTGCCAGAAGCTGCCCCGGGACCCACAGAACCGGGGAGCTGTTTTTT.

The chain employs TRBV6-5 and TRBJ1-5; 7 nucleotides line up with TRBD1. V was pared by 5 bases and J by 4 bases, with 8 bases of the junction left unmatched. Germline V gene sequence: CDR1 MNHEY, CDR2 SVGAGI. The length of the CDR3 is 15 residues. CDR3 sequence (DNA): TGTGCCAGCAGTCAGACAGGGAGTATGAATCAGCCCCAGCATTTT. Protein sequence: CASSQTGSMNQPQHF.